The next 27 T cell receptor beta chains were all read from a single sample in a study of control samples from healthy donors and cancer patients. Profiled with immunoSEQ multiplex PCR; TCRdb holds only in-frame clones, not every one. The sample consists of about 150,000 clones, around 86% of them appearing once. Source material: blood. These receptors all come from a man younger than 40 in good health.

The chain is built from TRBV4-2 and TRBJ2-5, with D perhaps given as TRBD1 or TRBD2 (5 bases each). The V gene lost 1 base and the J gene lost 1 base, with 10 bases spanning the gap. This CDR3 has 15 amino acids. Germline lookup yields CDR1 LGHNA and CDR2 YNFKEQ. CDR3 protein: CASSQAGRPQETQYF. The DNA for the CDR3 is TGTGCCAGCAGCCAAGCGGGGCGGCCCCAAGAGACCCAGTACTTC.

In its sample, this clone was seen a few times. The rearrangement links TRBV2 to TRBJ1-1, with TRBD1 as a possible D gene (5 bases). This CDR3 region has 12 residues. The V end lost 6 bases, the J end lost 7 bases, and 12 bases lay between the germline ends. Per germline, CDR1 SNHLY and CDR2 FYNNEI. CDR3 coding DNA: TGTGCCAGCAGCGATCGGGACGGTGAAGCTTTCTTT. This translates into CASSDRDGEAFF.

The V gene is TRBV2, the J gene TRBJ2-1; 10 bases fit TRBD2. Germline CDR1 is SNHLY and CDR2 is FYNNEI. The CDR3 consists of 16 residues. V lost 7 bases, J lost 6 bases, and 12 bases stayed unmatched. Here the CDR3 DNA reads TGTGCCAGCACGGGGGAGGGGTTAGCGGGAGGCAATGAGCAGTTCTTC. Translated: CASTGEGLAGGNEQFF.

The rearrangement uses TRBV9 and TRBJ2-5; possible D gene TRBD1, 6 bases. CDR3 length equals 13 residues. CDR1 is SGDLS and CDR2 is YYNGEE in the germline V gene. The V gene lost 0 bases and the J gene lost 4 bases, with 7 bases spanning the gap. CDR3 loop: CASSVAQGETQYF. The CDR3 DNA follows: TGTGCCAGCAGCGTAGCACAGGGAGAGACCCAGTACTTC.

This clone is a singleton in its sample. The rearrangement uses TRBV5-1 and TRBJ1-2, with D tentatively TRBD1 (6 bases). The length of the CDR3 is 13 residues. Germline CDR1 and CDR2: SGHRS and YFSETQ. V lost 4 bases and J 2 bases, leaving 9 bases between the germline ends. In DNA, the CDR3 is TGCGCCAGCAGCAAGGACAGCAACTATGGCTACACCTTC. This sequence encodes CASSKDSNYGYTF.

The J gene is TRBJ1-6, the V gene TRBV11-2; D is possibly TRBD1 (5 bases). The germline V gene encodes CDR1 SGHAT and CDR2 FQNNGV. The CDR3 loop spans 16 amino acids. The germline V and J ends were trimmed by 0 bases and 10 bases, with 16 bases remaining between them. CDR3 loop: CASSLDRTGGGSPLHF. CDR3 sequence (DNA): TGTGCCAGCAGCTTAGATCGAACCGGGGGGGGATCACCCCTCCACTTT.

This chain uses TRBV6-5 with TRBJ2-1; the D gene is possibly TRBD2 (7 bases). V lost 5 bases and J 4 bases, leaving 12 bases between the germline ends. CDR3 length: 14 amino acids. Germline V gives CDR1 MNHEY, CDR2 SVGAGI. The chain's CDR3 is CASSTRGAYNEQFF. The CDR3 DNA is TGTGCCAGCAGTACCCGGGGGGCGTACAATGAGCAGTTCTTC.

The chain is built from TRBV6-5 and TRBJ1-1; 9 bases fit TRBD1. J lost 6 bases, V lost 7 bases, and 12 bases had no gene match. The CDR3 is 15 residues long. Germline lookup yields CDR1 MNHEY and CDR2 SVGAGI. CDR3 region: CASTPTYRGHPEAFF. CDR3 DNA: TGTGCCAGCACCCCGACTTACAGGGGGCACCCTGAAGCTTTCTTT.

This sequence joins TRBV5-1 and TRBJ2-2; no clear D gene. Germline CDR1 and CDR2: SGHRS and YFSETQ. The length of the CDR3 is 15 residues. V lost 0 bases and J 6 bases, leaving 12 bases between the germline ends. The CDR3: CASSLDSWGSGELFF. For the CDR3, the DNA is TGCGCCAGCAGCTTGGATTCTTGGGGTTCCGGGGAGCTGTTTTTT. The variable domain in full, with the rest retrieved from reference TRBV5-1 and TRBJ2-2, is KAGVTQTPRYLIKTRGQQVTLSCSPISGHRSVSWYQQTPGQGLQFLFEYFSETQRNKGNFPGRFSGRQFSNSRSEMNVSTLELGDSALYLCASSLDSWGSGELFFGEGSRLTVL.

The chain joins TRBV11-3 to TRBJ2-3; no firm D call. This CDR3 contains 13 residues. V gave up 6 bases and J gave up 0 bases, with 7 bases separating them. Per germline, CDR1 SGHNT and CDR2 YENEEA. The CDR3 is CASREPSTDTQYF. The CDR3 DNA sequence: TGTGCCAGCAGGGAACCAAGCACAGATACGCAGTATTTT. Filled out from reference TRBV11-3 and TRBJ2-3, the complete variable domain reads EAGVVQSPRYKIIEKKQPVAFWCNPISGHNTLYWYLQNLGQGPELLIRYENEEAVDDSQLPKDRFSAERLKGVDSTLKIQPAELGDSAVYLCASREPSTDTQYFGPGTRLTVL.

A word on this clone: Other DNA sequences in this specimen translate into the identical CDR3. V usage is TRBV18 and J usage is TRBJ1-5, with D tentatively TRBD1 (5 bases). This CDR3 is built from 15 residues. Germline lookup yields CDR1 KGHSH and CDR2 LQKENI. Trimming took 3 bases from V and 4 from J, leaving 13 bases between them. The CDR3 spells CASSPDRGGNQPQHF. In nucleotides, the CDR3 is TGTGCCAGCTCACCGGATAGGGGAGGAAATCAGCCCCAGCATTTT.

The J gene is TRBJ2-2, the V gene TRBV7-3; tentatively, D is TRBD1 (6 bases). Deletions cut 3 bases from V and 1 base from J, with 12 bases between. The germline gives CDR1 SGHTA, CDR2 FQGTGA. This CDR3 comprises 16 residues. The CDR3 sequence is CASSLVGGKNTGELFF. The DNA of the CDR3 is TGTGCCAGCAGCTTGGTAGGGGGAAAGAACACCGGGGAGCTGTTTTTT.

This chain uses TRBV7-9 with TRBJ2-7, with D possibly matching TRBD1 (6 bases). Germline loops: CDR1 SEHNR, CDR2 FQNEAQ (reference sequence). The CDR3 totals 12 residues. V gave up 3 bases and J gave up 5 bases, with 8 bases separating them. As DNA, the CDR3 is TGTGCCAGCAGCTTTTCAGGGGACGAGCAGTACTTC. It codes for CASSFSGDEQYF.

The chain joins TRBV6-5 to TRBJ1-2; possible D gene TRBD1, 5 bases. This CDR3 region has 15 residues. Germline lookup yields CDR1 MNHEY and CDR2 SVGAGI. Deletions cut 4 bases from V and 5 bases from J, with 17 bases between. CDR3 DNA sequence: TGTGCCAGCAGTTCAGGAGGGTGGGGGGAGTATGGCTACACCTTC. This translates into CASSSGGWGEYGYTF.

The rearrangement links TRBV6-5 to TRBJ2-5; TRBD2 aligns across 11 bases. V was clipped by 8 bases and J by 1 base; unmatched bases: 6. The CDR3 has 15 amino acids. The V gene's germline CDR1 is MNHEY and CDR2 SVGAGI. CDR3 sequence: CASGLTSGGQETQYF. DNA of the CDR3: TGTGCCAGCGGCCTAACTAGCGGGGGCCAAGAGACCCAGTACTTC.

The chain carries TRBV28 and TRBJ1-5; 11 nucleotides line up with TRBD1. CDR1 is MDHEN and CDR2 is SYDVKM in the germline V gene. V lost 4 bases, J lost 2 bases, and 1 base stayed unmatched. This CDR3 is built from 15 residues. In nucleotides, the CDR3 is TGTGCCAGCAGTTGGACAGGGGGCGGCAATCAGCCCCAGCATTTT. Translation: CASSWTGGGNQPQHF.

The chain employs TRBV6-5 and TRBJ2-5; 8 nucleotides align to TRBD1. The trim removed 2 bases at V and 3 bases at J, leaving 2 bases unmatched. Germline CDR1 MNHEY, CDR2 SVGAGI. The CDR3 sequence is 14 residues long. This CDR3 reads CASSYQDREETQYF. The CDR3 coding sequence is TGTGCCAGCAGTTACCAGGACAGGGAAGAGACCCAGTACTTC.

The CDR3 protein is CASSQDLGGRAIYGYTF. In nucleotides, the CDR3 is TGCGCCAGCAGCCAAGATCTGGGGGGCAGGGCGATATATGGCTACACCTTC. The chain employs TRBV4-3 and TRBJ1-2, with a possible D match to TRBD1 (6 bases). The V and J ends lost 0 bases and 5 bases respectively, with 19 bases between them. This CDR3 comprises 17 residues. Germline V gene lookup returns CDR1 LGHNA and CDR2 YSLEER.

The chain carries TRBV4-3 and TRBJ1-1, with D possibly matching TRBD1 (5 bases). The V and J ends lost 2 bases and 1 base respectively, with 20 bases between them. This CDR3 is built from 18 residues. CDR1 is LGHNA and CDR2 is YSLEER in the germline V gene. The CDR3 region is CASSQPPLGTESNTEAFF. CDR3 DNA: TGCGCCAGCAGCCAACCTCCGTTGGGGACGGAATCGAACACTGAAGCTTTCTTT.

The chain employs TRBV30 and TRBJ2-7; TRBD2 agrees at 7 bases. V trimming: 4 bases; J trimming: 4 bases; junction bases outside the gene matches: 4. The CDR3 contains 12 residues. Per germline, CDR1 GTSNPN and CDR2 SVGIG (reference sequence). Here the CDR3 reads CAWTSGTYEQYF. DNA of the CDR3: TGTGCCTGGACTAGCGGAACGTACGAGCAGTACTTC.

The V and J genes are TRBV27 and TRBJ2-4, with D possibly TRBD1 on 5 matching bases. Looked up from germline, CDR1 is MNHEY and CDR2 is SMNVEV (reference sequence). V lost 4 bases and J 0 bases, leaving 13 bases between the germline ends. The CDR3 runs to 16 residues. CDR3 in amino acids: CASSSYIDRAKNIQYF. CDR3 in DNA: TGTGCCAGCAGTTCCTACATCGACAGAGCCAAAAACATTCAGTACTTC.

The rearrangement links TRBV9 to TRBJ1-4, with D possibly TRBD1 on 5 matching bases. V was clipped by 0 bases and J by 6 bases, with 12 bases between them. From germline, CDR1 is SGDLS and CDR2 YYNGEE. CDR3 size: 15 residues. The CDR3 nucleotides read TGTGCCAGCAGCGTAGGGGGCTCTATACATGAAAAACTGTTTTTT. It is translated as CASSVGGSIHEKLFF.

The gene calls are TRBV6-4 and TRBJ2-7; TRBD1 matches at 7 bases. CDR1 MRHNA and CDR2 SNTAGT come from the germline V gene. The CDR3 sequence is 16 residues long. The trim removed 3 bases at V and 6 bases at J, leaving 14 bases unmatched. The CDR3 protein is CASSESGQGDPSEQYF. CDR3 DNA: TGTGCCAGCAGTGAATCCGGCCAGGGGGATCCCTCCGAGCAGTACTTC.

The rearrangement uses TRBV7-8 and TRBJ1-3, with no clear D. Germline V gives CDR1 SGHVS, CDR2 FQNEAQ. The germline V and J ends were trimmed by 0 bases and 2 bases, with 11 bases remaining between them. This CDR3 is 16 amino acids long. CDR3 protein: CASSLALTGTGNTIYF. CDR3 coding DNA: TGTGCCAGCAGCTTAGCGCTAACTGGTACTGGAAACACCATATATTTT.

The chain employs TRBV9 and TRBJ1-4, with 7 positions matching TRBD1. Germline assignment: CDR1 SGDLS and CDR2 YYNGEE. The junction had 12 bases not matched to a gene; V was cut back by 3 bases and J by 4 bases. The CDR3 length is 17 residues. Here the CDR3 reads CASSAQRSQGGNEKLFF. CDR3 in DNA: TGTGCCAGCAGCGCCCAAAGAAGCCAGGGGGGTAATGAAAAACTGTTTTTT.

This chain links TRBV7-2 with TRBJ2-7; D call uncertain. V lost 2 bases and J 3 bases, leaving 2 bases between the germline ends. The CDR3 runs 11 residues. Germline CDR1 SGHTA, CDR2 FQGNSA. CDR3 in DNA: TGTGCCAGCAGCTTATTCTACGAGCAGTACTTC. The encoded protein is CASSLFYEQYF.

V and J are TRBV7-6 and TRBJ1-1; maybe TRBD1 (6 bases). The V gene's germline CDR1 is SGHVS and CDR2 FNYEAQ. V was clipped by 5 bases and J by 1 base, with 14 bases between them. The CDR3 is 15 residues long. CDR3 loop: CASSASTGPNTEAFF. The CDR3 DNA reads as TGTGCCAGCAGCGCCTCGACAGGACCGAACACTGAAGCTTTCTTT.